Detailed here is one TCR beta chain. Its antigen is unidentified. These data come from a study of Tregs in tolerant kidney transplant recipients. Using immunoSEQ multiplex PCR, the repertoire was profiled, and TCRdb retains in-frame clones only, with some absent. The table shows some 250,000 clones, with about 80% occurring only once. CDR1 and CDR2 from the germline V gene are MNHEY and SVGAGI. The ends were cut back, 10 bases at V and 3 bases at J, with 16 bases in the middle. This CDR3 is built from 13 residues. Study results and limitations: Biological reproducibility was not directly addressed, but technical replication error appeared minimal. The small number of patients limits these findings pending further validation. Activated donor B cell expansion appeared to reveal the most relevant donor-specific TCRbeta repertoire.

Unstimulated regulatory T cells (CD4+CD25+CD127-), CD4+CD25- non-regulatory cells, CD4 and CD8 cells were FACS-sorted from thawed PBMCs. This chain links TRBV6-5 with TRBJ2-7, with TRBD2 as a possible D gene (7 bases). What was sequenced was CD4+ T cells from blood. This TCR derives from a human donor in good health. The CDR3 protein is CATSGASGYEQYF. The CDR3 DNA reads TGTGCCACCTCGGGGGCTAGCGGCTACGAGCAGTACTTC.